This T cell receptor (beta chain) stems from a study of cytomegalovirus exposure and HLA in healthy donors. The CDR3 runs 15 residues. Unmatched junction bases numbered 2, after V lost 5 bases and J lost 0 bases. CDR1 MGHDK and CDR2 SYGVNS come from the germline V gene. The PCR made use of 60 Vbeta and 13 Jbeta primers. Here immunoSEQ multiplex PCR was the method, and the copy in TCRdb shows in-frame clones only, minus some. The profile shows roughly 150,000 clones, 70% to 80% of them singletons. The chain joins TRBV25-1 to TRBJ1-5, with 9 bases aligning to TRBD1. The receptor comes from a man aged 40-55 years in good health and CMV-seronegative. The sequencing sample was made of PBMCs. The CDR3 coding sequence is TGTGCCAGCAGTCCACAGGGGGCTAGCAATCAGCCCCAGCATTTT. Translated: CASSPQGASNQPQHF.